The 28 T cell receptor beta chains listed next were all sequenced from one sample in a study of shared clonotypes between healthy human individuals (TCRdb year 2020). The receptor library was made with the immunoSEQ multiplex PCR assay. Entries here come from immuneACCESS through TCRdb and include only in-frame sequences with V and J called. Some clones fail to appear in such tables; in the studies checked, an unresolved V gene covers under half of the shortfall, and the cause of the remainder is unknown. The sample table shows more than 1.2 million clones, and roughly 98.5% are seen once. Approximately 0.4% of the sample is taken by the ten largest. The sequenced sample was naive CD4+ T cells sorted from blood. The intended sense of this specimen's cell subset or site label: CD45RA+ positively selected. Receptor source: a man aged 30-40 years in good health.

This clone was observed once. The chain links TRBV29-1 to TRBJ1-2, with TRBD1 matching 8 bases. The CDR3 is made up of 14 amino acids. Germline-derived CDR1 and CDR2 are SQVTM and ANQGSEA. The V segment lost 4 bases and the J segment 6 bases; nucleotides outside the gene matches: 10. Here the CDR3 DNA reads TGCAGCGTTGTGGGCAGGGGGCGCTTCGATGGCTACACCTTC. Amino acids: CSVVGRGRFDGYTF. The complete variable domain, with remaining parts taken from reference TRBV29-1 and TRBJ1-2, reads SAVISQKPSRDICQRGTSLTIQCQVDSQVTMMFWYRQQPGQSLTLIATANQGSEATYESGFVIDKFPISRPNLTFSTLTVSNMSPEDSSIYLCSVVGRGRFDGYTFGSGTRLTVV.

The gene calls are TRBV10-3 and TRBJ2-6; D remains ambiguous. The V end lost 7 bases, the J end lost 1 base, and 8 bases lay between the germline ends. Germline V CDR1 and CDR2: ENHRY, SYGVKD. The CDR3 sequence is 14 residues long. This CDR3 reads CAITQGSGANVLTF. The CDR3, as DNA: TGTGCCATCACACAAGGGTCTGGGGCCAACGTCCTGACTTTC.

The chain carries TRBV5-1 and TRBJ2-3, with 12 bases identical to TRBD2. Germline V gene lookup returns CDR1 SGHRS and CDR2 YFSETQ. The CDR3 totals 13 residues. Trimming removed 6 bases from V and 6 bases from J; junction bases left unmatched: 2. Written as DNA, the CDR3 is TGCGCCAGCATGCTAGCGGGAGGGGATACGCAGTATTTT. Protein sequence: CASMLAGGDTQYF.

V gene TRBV9 combines with J gene TRBJ2-3; D may match TRBD1 or TRBD2 (5 bases each). CDR1 is SGDLS, CDR2 YYNGEE, per germline. The CDR3 length is 16 residues. Trimming removed 0 bases at V and 6 bases at J, with 17 bases between. CDR3 sequence: CASSVGRLGDRDTQYF. In DNA form, the CDR3 reads TGTGCCAGCAGCGTAGGGAGGCTAGGGGATAGGGATACGCAGTATTTT. Together with reference TRBV9 and TRBJ2-3, the CDR3 gives the full variable domain: DSGVTQTPKHLITATGQRVTLRCSPRSGDLSVYWYQQSLDQGLQFLIQYYNGEERAKGNILERFSAQQFPDLHSELNLSSLELGDSALYFCASSVGRLGDRDTQYFGPGTRLTVL.

The V and J genes are TRBV11-2 and TRBJ2-7; 13 nucleotides line up with TRBD2. V dropped 5 bases and J dropped 2; count of bases not matched to a gene: 6. Germline V lookup: CDR1 SGHAT, CDR2 FQNNGV. CDR3 length equals 16 residues. The CDR3 region has the DNA TGTGCCAGCAGCCGACTTGGACTAGCGGGGGCCTACGAGCAGTACTTC. Encoded protein: CASSRLGLAGAYEQYF.

V gene TRBV18 combines with J gene TRBJ1-2; TRBD1 matches 8 bases. With 2 bases clipped from V and 1 base from J, the junction kept 3 bases outside the gene matches. The CDR3 extends over 15 amino acids. The germline CDR1 and CDR2 sequences are KGHSH and LQKENI. DNA of the CDR3: TGTGCCAGCTCACCAACAGGGGGAGTTAACTATGGCTACACCTTC. Protein sequence: CASSPTGGVNYGYTF.

This clone was picked up one time. This chain uses TRBV5-1 with TRBJ2-4; D may be TRBD1 (6 bases). Germline V gives CDR1 SGHRS, CDR2 YFSETQ. The CDR3 consists of 14 residues. Trimming took off 4 bases at V and 4 bases at J, with 12 bases between the two ends. Written as DNA, the CDR3 is TGCGCCAGCAGCGTGGACAGTCCTAAAAACATTCAGTACTTC. It translates to CASSVDSPKNIQYF.

V is TRBV28 and J is TRBJ1-1; 9 positions match TRBD1. The CDR3 is 15 residues long. V shed 5 bases, J shed 5 bases, and the junction held 9 bases outside the gene matches. Per the germline V gene, CDR1 is MDHEN and CDR2 is SYDVKM. Here the CDR3 reads CASSPRDRVFTEAFF. The CDR3 bases are TGTGCCAGCAGTCCGCGGGACAGGGTTTTTACTGAAGCTTTCTTT.

The chain couples TRBV20-1 to TRBJ2-1; tentatively, D is TRBD2 (5 bases). This CDR3 region has 10 residues. The germline CDR1 and CDR2 sequences are DFQATT and SNEGSKA (reference sequence). Trimming shortened V by 2 bases and J by 10 bases, and 6 bases separated the two germline ends. This chain's CDR3 is CSARLAEQFF. CDR3 in DNA: TGCAGTGCTAGACTAGCCGAGCAGTTCTTC.

This sequence joins TRBV5-1 and TRBJ1-1, with D tentatively TRBD1 (5 bases). The CDR3 extends over 17 amino acids. Germline V CDR1 and CDR2: SGHRS, YFSETQ. V was trimmed by 4 bases and J by 0 bases, leaving 19 bases between them. The CDR3 DNA follows: TGCGCCAGCAGCCCTCGGTCCGGGACCGACATGAACACTGAAGCTTTCTTT. Protein sequence: CASSPRSGTDMNTEAFF.

The J gene is TRBJ1-4, the V gene TRBV11-2, with a weak D call TRBD1 (5 bases). The CDR3 runs 15 residues. V was trimmed by 5 bases and J by 7 bases, leaving 17 bases between them. Germline-derived CDR1 and CDR2 are SGHAT and FQNNGV. The CDR3 DNA reads as TGTGCCAGCAGCAACCCCGGGACCGGACGTGAAAAACTGTTTTTT. Protein product: CASSNPGTGREKLFF.

The chain is built from TRBV28 and TRBJ1-2, with D possibly being TRBD1 (6 bases). The ends were cut back, 10 bases at V and 4 bases at J, with 13 bases in the middle. Germline assignment: CDR1 MDHEN and CDR2 SYDVKM. This CDR3 has 12 residues. In nucleotides, the CDR3 is TGTGCCATCGTGACAGGAGCCTATGGCTACACCTTC. Protein sequence: CAIVTGAYGYTF.

CDR3 residues: CASSVDSSGVNEQFF. The CDR3 DNA reads TGTGCCAGCAGCGTAGACTCTAGCGGGGTTAATGAGCAGTTCTTC. The gene calls are TRBV9 and TRBJ2-1; 9 bases line up with TRBD2. Germline V gene sequence: CDR1 SGDLS, CDR2 YYNGEE. The CDR3 is made up of 15 amino acids. With V trimmed by 0 bases and J by 7 bases, 5 bases remained unmatched.

The chain joins TRBV28 to TRBJ1-5; no clear D gene. Per germline, CDR1 MDHEN and CDR2 SYDVKM. The CDR3 loop spans 17 amino acids. With 5 bases removed from V and 3 bases from J, the gap between germline ends came to 20 bases. CDR3 residues: CASSLIALGLANQPQHF. DNA for the CDR3: TGTGCCAGCAGTCTAATAGCGTTAGGTTTGGCCAATCAGCCCCAGCATTTT.

The chain is built from TRBV28 and TRBJ2-1, with 9 bases fitting TRBD1. The length of the CDR3 is 16 residues. With 4 bases clipped from V and 7 bases from J, the junction kept 11 bases outside the gene matches. Germline lookup yields CDR1 MDHEN and CDR2 SYDVKM. The CDR3 DNA is TGTGCCAGCAGTTCACCCGGGACAGGGTTTTATAATGAGCAGTTCTTC. Residues: CASSSPGTGFYNEQFF.

The V call is TRBV6-5, the J call TRBJ2-5; D gene uncertain. CDR1 and CDR2 (germline): MNHEY, SVGAGI. Trimming stripped 2 bases from V and 3 bases from J, with 4 bases between. The CDR3 spans 12 residues. CDR3 region: CASSYPKETQYF. In DNA, the CDR3 is TGTGCCAGCAGTTACCCGAAAGAGACCCAGTACTTC.

CDR3 amino acids: CASSLRRGPAGYTF. The CDR3 DNA follows: TGTGCCAGCAGTTTACGGAGGGGGCCAGCTGGCTACACCTTC. This chain joins TRBV28 and TRBJ1-2, with TRBD1 matching over 7 bases. The CDR3 totals 14 residues. With 2 bases clipped from V and 7 bases from J, the junction kept 7 bases outside the gene matches. Germline V gene data show CDR1 as MDHEN and CDR2 as SYDVKM.

V and J are TRBV7-8 and TRBJ2-2; the match to TRBD2 covers 16 bases. There are 18 residues in the CDR3. Germline lookup yields CDR1 SGHVS and CDR2 FQNEAQ. V was clipped by 3 bases and J by 5 bases; unmatched bases: 6. In DNA form, the CDR3 reads TGTGCCAGCAGCTTGGGACTAGCGGGAGGGTTCATGACCGGGGAGCTGTTTTTT. Its translation: CASSLGLAGGFMTGELFF.

Regarding this clone: This sample also contains other DNA sequences that code for the same CDR3. This chain connects TRBV18 to TRBJ2-1; 9 bases agree with TRBD2. This CDR3 spans 15 amino acids. CDR1 is KGHSH and CDR2 is LQKENI in the germline V gene. The V segment lost 3 bases and the J segment 0 bases; nucleotides outside the gene matches: 0. The CDR3 DNA reads as TGTGCCAGCTCACCGACTAGCGGCTCCTACAATGAGCAGTTCTTC. It translates to CASSPTSGSYNEQFF.

The chain employs TRBV14 and TRBJ2-2; D is ambiguous. Trimming pared 1 base from V and 9 bases from J, leaving 9 bases between. The length of the CDR3 is 13 residues. Looked up from germline, CDR1 is SGHDN and CDR2 is FVKESK. The CDR3 DNA sequence: TGTGCCAGCAGCCAAGTGGGCTTGAGGGAGCTGTTTTTT. It translates to CASSQVGLRELFF.

The gene calls are TRBV5-1 and TRBJ2-6; no definite D call. Germline CDR1 and CDR2: SGHRS and YFSETQ. The CDR3 totals 16 residues. V gave up 3 bases and J gave up 0 bases, with 10 bases separating them. The CDR3 protein is CASSSQTNSGANVLTF. The CDR3 region has the DNA TGCGCCAGCAGCTCGCAGACAAACTCTGGGGCCAACGTCCTGACTTTC.

The chain recombines TRBV19 with TRBJ2-1; 8 nucleotides line up with TRBD1. J was trimmed by 9 bases and V by 5 bases; bases with no gene match: 6. Germline CDR1 and CDR2: LNHDA and SQIVND (reference sequence). The CDR3 contains 13 residues. CDR3: CASSRQGRGEQFF. The CDR3 nucleotides read TGTGCCAGTAGTCGACAGGGGAGAGGTGAGCAGTTCTTC.

The V and J genes are TRBV9 and TRBJ2-1, with D unclear. Per germline, CDR1 SGDLS and CDR2 YYNGEE. Between the trimmed V and J ends, which lost 2 bases and 1 base, there was a span of 7 bases. CDR3 length: 14 amino acids. CDR3 sequence reads: CASSVNPSYNEQFF. In DNA, the CDR3 is TGTGCCAGCAGCGTGAACCCTTCCTACAATGAGCAGTTCTTC.

The chain joins TRBV19 to TRBJ2-1; 11 positions agree with TRBD2. Germline assignment: CDR1 LNHDA and CDR2 SQIVND (reference sequence). V was pared by 4 bases and J by 6 bases, with 5 bases of the junction left unmatched. The CDR3 runs 15 residues. CDR3 region: CASSTRLAGPNEQFF. The DNA for the CDR3 is TGTGCCAGTAGTACCCGACTAGCGGGACCCAATGAGCAGTTCTTC.

J is TRBJ1-2 and V is TRBV10-3; D is unresolved. Germline assignment: CDR1 ENHRY and CDR2 SYGVKD. The germline V and J ends were trimmed by 3 bases and 3 bases, with 8 bases remaining between them. CDR3 length: 13 amino acids. The CDR3 here is CAISDGTDYGYTF. In DNA form, the CDR3 reads TGTGCCATCAGTGACGGCACGGACTATGGCTACACCTTC.

In its sample, this clone was seen once. V usage is TRBV7-8 and J usage is TRBJ2-3; no definite D call. V dropped 5 bases and J dropped 1 base, with 10 bases sitting between them. The germline gives CDR1 SGHVS, CDR2 FQNEAQ. The CDR3 totals 14 residues. CDR3 protein: CASSTDWGTDTQYF. The CDR3 DNA reads TGTGCCAGCAGCACAGATTGGGGCACAGATACGCAGTATTTT.

To note about this clone: At the DNA level, this CDR3 is encoded by other sequences in the same sample as well. The chain uses TRBV6-1 and TRBJ1-2; no reliable D call. Germline CDR1 is MNHNS and CDR2 is SASEGT. The CDR3 runs to 14 residues. Trimming shortened V by 2 bases and J by 3 bases, and 10 bases separated the two germline ends. The CDR3 sequence: CASSESGRDYGYTF. The CDR3, as DNA: TGTGCCAGCAGTGAATCAGGCAGAGACTATGGCTACACCTTC.

The chain recombines TRBV9 with TRBJ1-1; 12 nucleotides agree with TRBD1. This CDR3 is built from 16 residues. The V and J ends lost 3 bases and 3 bases, in that order; junction bases with no gene match: 6. The germline gives CDR1 SGDLS, CDR2 YYNGEE. Written as DNA, the CDR3 is TGTGCCAGCAGCGCAAAAGGGACAGGGGGCGACACTGAAGCTTTCTTT. Amino acids: CASSAKGTGGDTEAFF.